Shown below are 7 T cell receptor beta chains from a single sample sequenced in a study of patients and donors after allogeneic stem cell transplantation. In TCRdb, the RT-PCR reads were re-called with MiXCR into one record per CDR3 protein. The sample comprises more than 20,000 distinct CDR3 sequences, 35% to 45% of which are singletons, and around 80% rests with the top ten. Input material: blood, either unsorted or a sorted T cell fraction (not recorded which). These receptors originate from a human donor who was either an allogeneic HSCT recipient or a stem cell or donor lymphocyte infusion donor (not recorded which). It is not recorded whose cells these are; they may come from a transplant donor.

V is TRBV12-3 or TRBV12-4 and J is TRBJ2-7, with TRBD1 matching over 12 bases. CDR3 length: 16 residues. Losses at the gene ends were 1 base for V and 7 bases for J; bases not matched to a gene: 8. CDR3 sequence reads: CASSLDPGQGAREQYF. CDR3 coding DNA: TGTGCCAGCAGTTTAGATCCGGGACAGGGGGCGCGTGAGCAGTACTTC.

This chain links TRBV5-6 with TRBJ2-4; possibly TRBD1 for D (7 bases). The V end lost 2 bases, the J end lost 9 bases, and 15 bases lay between the germline ends. CDR3 length equals 14 residues. The V gene's germline CDR1 is SGHDT and CDR2 YYEEEE. The CDR3 DNA is TGTGCCAGCAGCTTTGGAAACAGGGGAGGCATTCAGTACTTC. Its protein product is CASSFGNRGGIQYF.

The CDR3 loop reads CSVASGQGGIYEQYF. The CDR3 nucleotides read TGCAGCGTTGCGTCGGGACAGGGGGGTATCTACGAGCAGTACTTC. The chain employs TRBV29-1 and TRBJ2-7; 11 nucleotides agree with TRBD1. Germline CDR1 is SQVTM and CDR2 is ANQGSEA. J gave up 3 bases and V 4 bases, and 8 bases lay outside the gene matches. The length of the CDR3 is 15 residues.

The chain uses TRBV10-3 and TRBJ1-6; D is uncertain. The CDR3 extends over 14 amino acids. Trimming cost V 4 bases and J 6 bases, with 10 bases left between them. Germline CDR1 ENHRY, CDR2 SYGVKD. The CDR3 DNA reads as TGTGCCATCAGTGCCCTCGGGAGTAATTCACCCCTCCACTTT. This gives the protein CAISALGSNSPLHF.

The V and J genes are TRBV5-1 and TRBJ1-3; possible D gene TRBD1, 5 bases. CDR3 length equals 17 residues. The germline V gene has CDR1 SGHRS and CDR2 YFSETQ. V gave up 0 bases and J gave up 2 bases, with 15 bases separating them. The CDR3 protein is CASSLGDGPRTGNTIYF. CDR3 nucleotide sequence: TGCGCCAGCAGCTTGGGGGACGGCCCGAGGACTGGAAACACCATATATTTT.

V usage is TRBV25-1 and J usage is TRBJ2-2; D is ambiguous. The CDR3 extends over 11 amino acids. V lost 8 bases and J 3 bases, leaving 4 bases between the germline ends. Germline loops: CDR1 MGHDK, CDR2 SYGVNS. The CDR3 is CASGDTGELFF. The DNA of the CDR3 is TGTGCCAGCGGGGACACCGGGGAGCTGTTTTTT.

The rearrangement links TRBV7-6 to TRBJ2-5; D uncertain. CDR3 length equals 12 residues. Trimming stripped 5 bases from V and 7 bases from J, with 11 bases between. Germline V CDR1 and CDR2: SGHVS, FNYEAQ. DNA of the CDR3: TGTGCCAGCAGCGCCTCCCCTGGGACCCAGTACTTC. It translates to CASSASPGTQYF.